The 32 T cell receptor beta chains in this list originate from one sample, sequenced in a study of T cell responses to AZD1222 COVID-19 vaccine. Produced via immunoSEQ multiplex PCR; TCRdb's table is partial and in-frame only. The table lists fewer than 150,000 clones, 70% to 90% of them singletons. Sequencing used peripheral blood, obtained on day 0 of AZD1222 vaccination. Receptors originate from an adult in good health.

V gene TRBV5-4 combines with J gene TRBJ1-1, with D uncertain. Germline CDR1 SGHNT, CDR2 YYREEE (reference sequence). The CDR3 totals 13 residues. V was shortened by 1 base and J by 4 bases, with 8 bases between the two germline ends. CDR3 sequence (DNA): TGTGCCAGCAGCTTGTCGGATGTCACTGAAGCTTTCTTT. It codes for CASSLSDVTEAFF. Complete variable domain (other parts from reference TRBV5-4 and TRBJ1-1): ETGVTQSPTHLIKTRGQQVTLRCSSQSGHNTVSWYQQALGQGPQFIFQYYREEENGRGNFPPRFSGLQFPNYSSELNVNALELDDSALYLCASSLSDVTEAFFGQGTRLTVV.

V and J are TRBV5-3 and TRBJ1-1, with D perhaps TRBD1 (6 bases). TRBV5-3 is assigned to the ORF class and has an uncertain function. CDR3 length: 15 amino acids. V lost 0 bases and J 3 bases, leaving 12 bases between the germline ends. The CDR3 bases are TGTGCCAGAAGCTTGGTAAACAGGGTACACACTGAAGCTTTCTTT. Its protein is CARSLVNRVHTEAFF.

This clone was found once. This sequence joins TRBV28 and TRBJ1-4; D ambiguous. The length of the CDR3 is 16 residues. With 1 base removed from V and 0 bases from J, the gap between germline ends came to 9 bases. Per germline, CDR1 MDHEN and CDR2 SYDVKM. The CDR3 reads CASSLFDIATNEKLFF. The CDR3 nucleotides are TGTGCCAGCAGTTTATTTGACATAGCAACTAATGAAAAACTGTTTTTT.

This sequence joins TRBV5-5 and TRBJ2-4, with 9 positions matching TRBD1. V gave up 2 bases and J gave up 8 bases; unmatched junction bases: 8. The V gene's germline CDR1 is SGHKS and CDR2 YYEKEE (reference sequence). The CDR3 is made up of 15 amino acids. The CDR3 spells CASSFPTGGEDIQYF. The CDR3 DNA follows: TGTGCCAGCAGCTTCCCGACAGGGGGGGAGGACATTCAGTACTTC.

This clone has a handful of counts. V gene TRBV11-2 combines with J gene TRBJ2-5; D gene ambiguous. Trimming stripped 0 bases from V and 5 bases from J, with 10 bases between. Per the germline V gene, CDR1 is SGHAT and CDR2 is FQNNGV. The CDR3 extends over 14 amino acids. The CDR3 loop is CASSLDRARETQYF. CDR3 bases: TGTGCCAGCAGCTTAGACCGGGCTCGGGAGACCCAGTACTTC.

The CDR3 spells CASSFGQGSYNSPLHF. The CDR3 DNA reads TGTGCCAGCAGTTTCGGGCAGGGGTCCTATAATTCACCCCTCCACTTT. The chain has TRBV6-5 and TRBJ1-6; possible D gene TRBD1, 6 bases. Germline V gives CDR1 MNHEY, CDR2 SVGAGI. V was trimmed by 4 bases and J by 1 base, leaving 11 bases between them. The CDR3 consists of 16 residues.

This chain joins TRBV4-3 and TRBJ2-1; TRBD2 is a possible D gene (5 bases). Germline V CDR1 and CDR2: LGHNA, YSLEER. V lost 3 bases and J lost 1, with 10 bases in between. The CDR3 has 15 amino acids. CDR3 sequence (DNA): TGCGCCAGCAGCCAGTACACGGGATCCTACAATGAGCAGTTCTTC. Residues: CASSQYTGSYNEQFF.

The V call is TRBV19, the J call TRBJ1-1, with unresolved D. The germline V gene has CDR1 LNHDA and CDR2 SQIVND (reference sequence). The V gene lost 11 bases and the J gene lost 2 bases, with 15 bases spanning the gap. The CDR3 totals 13 residues. The CDR3, as DNA: TGTGCCTCACGCCCGGGGAGAAACACTGAAGCTTTCTTT. Its translation: CASRPGRNTEAFF. The whole variable domain, filled in from reference TRBV19 and TRBJ1-1, reads DGGITQSPKYLFRKEGQNVTLSCEQNLNHDAMYWYRQDPGQGLRLIYYSQIVNDFQKGDIAEGYSVSREKKESFPLTVTSAQKNPTAFYLCASRPGRNTEAFFGQGTRLTVV.

The CDR3 loop is CASSQTQASYEQYF. CDR3 in DNA: TGTGCCAGCAGCCAAACTCAAGCCTCCTACGAGCAGTACTTC. The chain carries TRBV3-1 (or the pseudogene TRBV3-2) and TRBJ2-7; D is unresolved. Trimming took 2 bases from V and 0 from J, leaving 8 bases between them. CDR1 is LGHDT, CDR2 YNNKEL, per germline (reference sequence). This CDR3 is built from 14 residues.

The CDR3 region is CASNMAGAYEQYF. In DNA form, the CDR3 reads TGTGCCAGCAACATGGCAGGAGCCTACGAGCAGTACTTC. The chain is built from TRBV6-5 and TRBJ2-7; D ambiguous. V was pared by 7 bases and J by 2 bases, with 12 bases between. Looked up from germline, CDR1 is MNHEY and CDR2 is SVGAGI. The CDR3 runs 13 residues.

This sequence joins TRBV6-5 and TRBJ1-3; TRBD1 matches at 7 bases. This CDR3 region has 15 residues. Losses at the gene ends were 5 bases for V and 2 bases for J; bases not matched to a gene: 6. Per the germline V gene, CDR1 is MNHEY and CDR2 is SVGAGI. CDR3 amino acids: CASSNQGVAGNTIYF. The CDR3 DNA sequence: TGTGCCAGCAGTAACCAGGGGGTAGCTGGAAACACCATATATTTT.

The chain joins TRBV9 to TRBJ2-3; 9 bases align to TRBD2. V was clipped by 2 bases and J by 2 bases; unmatched bases: 9. The CDR3 is 17 residues long. Germline-derived CDR1 and CDR2 are SGDLS and YYNGEE. CDR3 residues: CASSVSGGHAVTDTQYF. The DNA for the CDR3 is TGTGCCAGCAGCGTTAGCGGGGGCCACGCCGTCACAGATACGCAGTATTTT. Full variable domain (remainder filled in from reference TRBV9 and TRBJ2-3): DSGVTQTPKHLITATGQRVTLRCSPRSGDLSVYWYQQSLDQGLQFLIQYYNGEERAKGNILERFSAQQFPDLHSELNLSSLELGDSALYFCASSVSGGHAVTDTQYFGPGTRLTVL.

J is TRBJ2-5 and V is TRBV9; D is possibly TRBD1 or TRBD2 (7 bases each). The V and J ends lost 4 bases and 4 bases respectively, with 17 bases between them. Germline CDR1 is SGDLS and CDR2 is YYNGEE. The CDR3 extends over 15 amino acids. The CDR3 loop reads CASSLRGRGPETQYF. CDR3 nucleotides: TGTGCCAGCAGCCTACGTGGGAGGGGGCCAGAGACCCAGTACTTC. The full variable domain, its missing parts supplied by reference TRBV9 and TRBJ2-5, is DSGVTQTPKHLITATGQRVTLRCSPRSGDLSVYWYQQSLDQGLQFLIQYYNGEERAKGNILERFSAQQFPDLHSELNLSSLELGDSALYFCASSLRGRGPETQYFGPGTRLLVL.

The CDR3 protein is CASSETGGNEKLFF. In DNA form, the CDR3 reads TGTGCCAGCAGTGAAACAGGGGGGAATGAAAAACTGTTTTTT. V and J are TRBV28 and TRBJ1-4, with TRBD1 matching over 8 bases. The CDR3 sequence is 14 residues long. CDR1 MDHEN and CDR2 SYDVKM come from the germline V gene. After removal of 5 bases from V and 5 bases from J, the junction contained 4 bases not matched to a gene.

This chain uses TRBV5-6 with TRBJ1-2; 9 bases agree with TRBD1. Germline V lookup: CDR1 SGHDT, CDR2 YYEEEE. With V trimmed by 4 bases and J by 4 bases, 8 bases remained unmatched. This CDR3 contains 15 residues. Here the CDR3 DNA reads TGTGCCAGCAGCCTACGGGACAGGGTGGGCTATGGCTACACCTTC. It specifies CASSLRDRVGYGYTF.

The chain is built from TRBV6-5 and TRBJ2-7; the D gene could be TRBD1 or TRBD2 (5 bases each). Germline CDR1 and CDR2: MNHEY and SVGAGI. The ends were cut back, 6 bases at V and 4 bases at J, with 19 bases in the middle. The CDR3 runs to 15 residues. CDR3 DNA: TGTGCCAGCAGCACCGGGACGGAAGTAATATACGAGCAGTACTTC. Translation: CASSTGTEVIYEQYF.

The J gene is TRBJ1-6, the V gene TRBV4-1; D is uncertain. CDR3 size: 15 residues. Germline-derived CDR1 and CDR2 are MGHRA and YSYEKL. The ends were cut back, 1 base at V and 9 bases at J, with 13 bases in the middle. CDR3 DNA: TGCGCCAGCAGCCAAGTTAGGGCTGAATCTTCACCCCTCCACTTT. This gives the protein CASSQVRAESSPLHF.

The chain joins TRBV2 to TRBJ2-3; D is ambiguous. Per germline, CDR1 SNHLY and CDR2 FYNNEI. With 7 bases removed from V and 2 bases from J, the gap between germline ends came to 10 bases. There are 13 residues in the CDR3. Written as DNA, the CDR3 is TGTGCCAGCATGAAGGGTTACACAGATACGCAGTATTTT. Its translation is CASMKGYTDTQYF. The variable domain in full, completed from reference TRBV2 and TRBJ2-3, reads EPEVTQTPSHQVTQMGQEVILRCVPISNHLYFYWYRQILGQKVEFLVSFYNNEISEKSEIFDDQFSVERPDGSNFTLKIRSTKLEDSAMYFCASMKGYTDTQYFGPGTRLTVL.

The chain is built from TRBV7-2 and TRBJ1-1; D possibly corresponds to TRBD1 (5 bases). V lost 1 base to trimming and J lost 1 base, with 13 bases between them. The CDR3 loop spans 16 amino acids. Germline lookup yields CDR1 SGHTA and CDR2 FQGNSA. CDR3 residues: CASSLVPIDRNTEAFF. In nucleotides, the CDR3 is TGTGCCAGCAGCTTAGTCCCGATTGACAGGAACACTGAAGCTTTCTTT.

V usage is TRBV7-2 and J usage is TRBJ2-7; no definite D call. Trimming pared 5 bases from V and 2 bases from J, leaving 10 bases between. The CDR3 sequence is 13 residues long. Germline V CDR1 and CDR2: SGHTA, FQGNSA. Here the CDR3 reads CASSPNQAYEQYF. The CDR3 DNA reads as TGTGCCAGCAGCCCAAACCAGGCCTACGAGCAGTACTTC.

This chain joins TRBV18 and TRBJ1-2; 7 bases are shared with TRBD1. CDR3 length: 15 residues. From germline, CDR1 is KGHSH and CDR2 LQKENI. V trimming: 3 bases; J trimming: 0 bases; junction bases outside the gene matches: 4. The DNA for the CDR3 is TGTGCCAGCTCACCTCAGGGGGGGCCTAACTATGGCTACACCTTC. Protein product: CASSPQGGPNYGYTF. The full variable domain, rest sourced from reference TRBV18 and TRBJ1-2, is NAGVMQNPRHLVRRRGQEARLRCSPMKGHSHVYWYRQLPEEGLKFMVYLQKENIIDESGMPKERFSAEFPKEGPSILRIQQVVRGDSAAYFCASSPQGGPNYGYTFGSGTRLTVV.

The J gene is TRBJ2-5, the V gene TRBV9; 7 bases fit TRBD2. Trimming took 0 bases from V and 5 from J; bases not matched to a gene: 4. Germline assignment: CDR1 SGDLS and CDR2 YYNGEE. This CDR3 has 14 residues. In DNA form, the CDR3 reads TGTGCCAGCAGCGTAGACGGGAGGCGGGAGACCCAGTACTTC. The encoded protein is CASSVDGRRETQYF.

J is TRBJ1-6 and V is TRBV14; D gene ambiguous. CDR3 size: 17 residues. Trimming removed 4 bases from V and 2 bases from J, with 15 bases in between. In germline, CDR1 is SGHDN, CDR2 FVKESK. CDR3 region: CASSPWVIGTYNSPLHF. The CDR3 region has the DNA TGTGCCAGCAGCCCTTGGGTCATCGGCACCTATAATTCACCCCTCCACTTT.

The chain links TRBV5-6 to TRBJ1-2; TRBD1 aligns across 11 bases. This CDR3 region has 14 residues. J gave up 7 bases and V 4 bases, and 6 bases lay outside the gene matches. Germline-derived CDR1 and CDR2 are SGHDT and YYEEEE. The CDR3 spells CASSLRTGGGGYTF. In DNA, the CDR3 is TGTGCCAGCAGCCTCCGGACAGGGGGCGGTGGCTACACCTTC.

This chain connects TRBV4-2 to TRBJ2-7; D unclear. With 2 bases removed from V and 1 base from J, the gap between germline ends came to 6 bases. Germline V gene lookup returns CDR1 LGHNA and CDR2 YNFKEQ. CDR3 size: 13 residues. The CDR3: CASSQNPSYEQYF. The DNA of the CDR3 is TGTGCCAGCAGCCAAAACCCATCCTACGAGCAGTACTTC.

This sequence joins TRBV9 and TRBJ2-7; 7 nucleotides match TRBD1. V lost 4 bases and J lost 9; bases outside the gene matches: 10. The CDR3 spans 13 residues. Germline lookup yields CDR1 SGDLS and CDR2 YYNGEE. DNA for the CDR3: TGTGCCAGCAGCTCGGCCCCGGACAGGTTGCAGTACTTC. Amino acids: CASSSAPDRLQYF.

The CDR3 sequence: CASSQDLGTGHYEQYF. Written as DNA, the CDR3 is TGCGCCAGCAGCCAAGATCTGGGGACAGGCCACTACGAGCAGTACTTC. The rearrangement links TRBV4-1 to TRBJ2-7, with 8 bases identical to TRBD1. The CDR3 totals 16 residues. CDR1 MGHRA and CDR2 YSYEKL come from the germline V gene. V trimming: 0 bases; J trimming: 3 bases; junction bases outside the gene matches: 7.

V usage is TRBV7-3 and J usage is TRBJ2-7, with 9 bases fitting TRBD1. Unmatched junction bases numbered 5, after V lost 2 bases and J lost 3 bases. CDR3 size: 15 residues. The germline CDR1 and CDR2 sequences are SGHTA and FQGTGA. CDR3 loop: CASSLVQGARYEQYF. The CDR3 nucleotides are TGTGCCAGCAGCTTAGTACAGGGGGCGCGCTACGAGCAGTACTTC. Full variable domain (missing parts from reference TRBV7-3 and TRBJ2-7): GAGVSQTPSNKVTEKGKYVELRCDPISGHTALYWYRQSLGQGPEFLIYFQGTGAADDSGLPNDRFFAVRPEGSVSTLKIQRTERGDSAVYLCASSLVQGARYEQYFGPGTRLTVT.

V gene TRBV18 combines with J gene TRBJ1-3, with a possible D match to TRBD1 (5 bases). This CDR3 spans 16 amino acids. Looked up from germline, CDR1 is KGHSH and CDR2 is LQKENI. V gave up 0 bases and J gave up 0 bases, with 9 bases separating them. CDR3 DNA: TGTGCCAGCTCACCACCGGGGACGAGCTCTGGAAACACCATATATTTT. It specifies CASSPPGTSSGNTIYF.

This chain links TRBV5-4 with TRBJ2-3, with D hard to call. The CDR3 is 14 residues long. Germline CDR1 is SGHNT and CDR2 is YYREEE (reference sequence). The V and J ends lost 1 base and 2 bases respectively, with 8 bases between them. For the CDR3, the DNA is TGTGCCAGCAGCTTGAAGGACGTCACAGATACGCAGTATTTT. Residues: CASSLKDVTDTQYF.

V gene TRBV5-6 combines with J gene TRBJ1-5; 9 bases line up with TRBD1. The CDR3 loop spans 15 amino acids. Germline V gene lookup returns CDR1 SGHDT and CDR2 YYEEEE. Trimming removed 2 bases from V and 5 bases from J; junction bases left unmatched: 5. The CDR3 protein is CASSFRDRVHQPQHF. The CDR3 bases are TGTGCCAGCAGCTTCCGGGACAGGGTCCATCAGCCCCAGCATTTT.

The V and J genes are TRBV6-5 and TRBJ1-2; the match to TRBD1 covers 10 bases. V was pared by 7 bases and J by 7 bases, with 9 bases of the junction left unmatched. Germline lookup yields CDR1 MNHEY and CDR2 SVGAGI. CDR3 length: 14 amino acids. The CDR3 here is CASTAGQGKSGYTF. The CDR3 DNA follows: TGTGCCAGCACTGCGGGACAGGGGAAAAGTGGCTACACCTTC.